This T cell receptor beta chain emerged from a study of control samples from healthy donors and cancer patients. Using immunoSEQ multiplex PCR, the repertoire was profiled, and TCRdb retains in-frame clones only, with some absent. This repertoire shows 95,000 to 150,000 clones, around 88% found once; its top ten account for less than 3.5%. V lost 2 bases to trimming and J lost 5 bases; unmatched junction nucleotides: 9. CDR3 size: 16 residues. Germline CDR1 and CDR2: MNHEY and SVGAGI. J is TRBJ2-3 and V is TRBV6-5; 8 positions agree with TRBD1. The clonotype comes from a man aged 35 to 55 in good health. The sequenced sample consisted of blood. The CDR3 protein is CASSYSRTGSGDTQYF. As DNA, the CDR3 is TGTGCCAGCAGTTACAGTCGGACAGGGTCAGGAGATACGCAGTATTTT.